The 14 T cell receptor beta chains listed next were all sequenced from one sample in a study of T cells in Graves' hyperthyroidism and ophthalmopathy. TCR beta CDR3 sequences were amplified from RNA transcripts. TCR CDR3 underwent first-round RT-PCR with the HTBI primer set. MiXCR, applied by TCRdb to the multiplex PCR reads, yields one record per CDR3 protein. The table lists around 600,000 distinct CDR3 sequences, more than 12% of them singletons. Sequenced material: blood. All receptors come from a woman between 50 and 59 years old with Graves' ophthalmopathy.

V usage is TRBV5-5 and J usage is TRBJ1-1, with a possible D match to TRBD1 (6 bases). V lost 5 bases to trimming and J lost 2 bases, with 10 bases between them. The CDR3 runs to 13 residues. Looked up from germline, CDR1 is SGHKS and CDR2 is YYEKEE (reference sequence). The CDR3 DNA follows: TGTGCCAGCAGAGGACAGAAAAACACTGAAGCTTTCTTT. It translates to CASRGQKNTEAFF.

This chain links TRBV6-2 or TRBV6-3 with TRBJ2-7; D gene unclear. The germline gives CDR1 MNHEY, CDR2 SVGEGT. Trimming pared 5 bases from V and 3 bases from J, leaving 8 bases between. This CDR3 has 12 amino acids. The CDR3 protein is CASSAKNYEQYF. CDR3 in DNA: TGTGCCAGCAGTGCCAAAAACTACGAGCAGTACTTC.

To note about this clonotype: Possible read error: a much larger clone is one base away. The chain uses TRBV28 and TRBJ1-5; 9 bases agree with TRBD1. CDR1 is MDHEN and CDR2 is SYDVKM in the germline V gene. The CDR3 is 15 residues long. The DNA of the CDR3 is TGTGTCAGCAGCCCCGGGACAGGGATCAATCAGCCCCAGCATTTT. Protein: CVSSPGTGINQPQHF.

This clonotype was seen many times. This sequence joins TRBV28 and TRBJ1-5; 9 nucleotides match TRBD1. Germline loops: CDR1 MDHEN, CDR2 SYDVKM. This CDR3 has 14 residues. J was trimmed by 0 bases and V by 6 bases; bases with no gene match: 0. CDR3 coding DNA: TGTGCCAGCAGGGACAGGGGTAGCAATCAGCCCCAGCATTTT. As protein: CASRDRGSNQPQHF. Complete variable domain (other parts from reference TRBV28 and TRBJ1-5): DVKVTQSSRYLVKRTGEKVFLECVQDMDHENMFWYRQDPGLGLRLIYFSYDVKMKEKGDIPEGYSVSREKKERFSLILESASTNQTSMYLCASRDRGSNQPQHFGDGTRLSIL.

This clonotype was detected ten times or more. This chain uses TRBV7-2 with TRBJ2-7; weak D call: TRBD2 (5 bases). The germline gives CDR1 SGHTA, CDR2 FQGNSA. Trimming took off 4 bases at V and 1 base at J, with 11 bases between the two ends. The CDR3 runs to 14 residues. CDR3: CASSSQEASYEQYF. CDR3 coding DNA: TGTGCCAGCAGCTCCCAGGAGGCTTCCTACGAGCAGTACTTC.

This clonotype was seen a few times. The rearrangement joins TRBV5-1 to TRBJ1-5; 8 positions match TRBD1. Germline CDR1 is SGHRS and CDR2 is YFSETQ. V shed 0 bases and J 6 bases; nucleotides not matched to a gene: 2. CDR3 length equals 14 residues. In DNA form, the CDR3 reads TGCGCCAGCAGCTTGGACAGGGGGAGTCAGCCCCAGCATTTT. Encoded protein: CASSLDRGSQPQHF.

This clonotype was detected many times. The V and J genes are TRBV12-3 or TRBV12-4 and TRBJ2-3; 7 bases line up with TRBD1. V lost 6 bases to trimming and J lost 3 bases; unmatched junction nucleotides: 6. The CDR3 extends over 14 amino acids. CDR3 coding DNA: TGTGCCAGCAGACACACAGGGGTTACAGATACGCAGTATTTT. Residues: CASRHTGVTDTQYF.

Ten or more counts support this clonotype. J is TRBJ2-3 and V is TRBV29-1, with TRBD2 as a possible D gene (5 bases). Germline assignment: CDR1 SQVTM and CDR2 ANQGSEA. The CDR3 contains 16 residues. Trimming took off 6 bases at V and 0 bases at J, with 19 bases between the two ends. Written as DNA, the CDR3 is TGCAGCGTAGACGGGCTAGCTCACCCTAGCACAGATACGCAGTATTTT. Residues: CSVDGLAHPSTDTQYF.

With respect to this clonotype: Its ends do not fully match the called genes, so a read error is possible. The rearrangement uses TRBV5-1 and TRBJ2-7, with a possible D match to TRBD1 (7 bases). Germline CDR1 is SGHRS and CDR2 is YFSETQ. The length of the CDR3 is 14 residues. The CDR3 loop reads CASSLAGQIYEQYF. CDR3 nucleotides: TGTGCCAGCAGCTTGGCGGGACAGATCTACGAGCAGTACTTC. The variable domain in full, with the rest retrieved from reference TRBV5-1 and TRBJ2-7, is KAGVTQTPRYLIKTRGQQVTLSCSPISGHRSVSWYQQTPGQGLQFLFEYFSETQRNKGNFPGRFSGRQFSNSRSEMNVSTLELGDSALYLCASSLAGQIYEQYFGPGTRLTVT.

This clonotype was seen at least ten times. The V call is TRBV20-1, the J call TRBJ2-1; TRBD2 matches at 12 bases. The CDR3 runs 16 residues. Germline loops: CDR1 DFQATT, CDR2 SNEGSKA (reference sequence). The trim removed 6 bases at V and 6 bases at J, leaving 12 bases unmatched. CDR3 amino acids: CSAPLAGGRRFNEQFF. In nucleotides, the CDR3 is TGCAGTGCGCCACTAGCGGGAGGACGCCGCTTCAATGAGCAGTTCTTC.

CDR3: CASSLAPTSGIVADTQYF. CDR3 bases: TGTGCCAGCAGCTTGGCTCCGACTAGCGGGATAGTTGCAGATACGCAGTATTTT. The chain is built from TRBV5-4 and TRBJ2-3; 11 bases match TRBD2. Germline V gene data show CDR1 as SGHNT and CDR2 as YYREEE (reference sequence). With 0 bases clipped from V and 4 bases from J, the junction kept 10 bases outside the gene matches. This CDR3 region has 18 residues.

This clonotype was seen at least ten times. J is TRBJ2-2 and V is TRBV20-1; D uncertain. V lost 6 bases to trimming and J lost 8 bases, with 16 bases between them. CDR1 and CDR2 from the germline V gene are DFQATT and SNEGSKA (reference sequence). This CDR3 region has 13 residues. CDR3 amino acids: CSARSTARGELFF. The CDR3 region has the DNA TGCAGTGCAAGATCGACGGCCAGAGGGGAGCTGTTTTTT.

This clonotype appeared many times. The CDR3 DNA reads TGTGCCAGCAGCTTAGACAGGGTGACCTACGAGCAGTACTTC. Protein sequence: CASSLDRVTYEQYF. This sequence joins TRBV7-9 and TRBJ2-7; D possibly corresponds to TRBD1 (6 bases). Germline V gene lookup returns CDR1 SEHNR and CDR2 FQNEAQ (reference sequence). Between the trimmed V and J ends, which lost 1 base and 2 bases, there was a span of 9 bases. The CDR3 is 14 amino acids.

This clonotype was seen once. The V call is TRBV27, the J call TRBJ1-4; possible D gene TRBD1, 6 bases. Germline V gives CDR1 MNHEY, CDR2 SMNVEV (reference sequence). V was cut by 5 bases and J by 8 bases, with 18 bases left in between. This CDR3 contains 15 residues. CDR3 DNA sequence: TGTGCCAGCAGTATCCGAGGGAGGGGGAGCGAAAAACTGTTTTTT. Amino acids: CASSIRGRGSEKLFF.